Each of the 21 T cell receptor beta chains below was sequenced from the same sample in a study of long-term antiretroviral therapy in people with HIV (dated 2022 in TCRdb). The immunoSEQ hsTCRB v3.0 assay was used at survey level resolution to sequence the TRB variable region. The clones in this table, taken by TCRdb from immuneACCESS, are in-frame only. Not every clone is retained; where verified, under half of the shortfall comes from an unresolved V gene, and the cause of the rest is unknown. This sample holds approximately 22,000 clones; around 84% were observed only once. In total, the top ten clones hold roughly 3.2% of the sample. Sequenced here: unsorted PBMCs, sampled 1.9 years after starting antiretroviral therapy. These receptors came from a woman aged 45-65 years with HIV.

The V call is TRBV19, the J call TRBJ2-4, with 10 bases aligning to TRBD2. The CDR3 loop spans 18 amino acids. Per germline, CDR1 LNHDA and CDR2 SQIVND (reference sequence). V lost 8 bases to trimming and J lost 1 base; unmatched junction nucleotides: 14. The CDR3 loop reads CASSRAGGGLGAKNIQYF. The CDR3 DNA reads as TGTGCCAGTTCCAGAGCGGGGGGGGGATTGGGTGCCAAAAACATTCAGTACTTC. Combining the CDR3 with reference TRBV19 and TRBJ2-4 gives the whole variable domain DGGITQSPKYLFRKEGQNVTLSCEQNLNHDAMYWYRQDPGQGLRLIYYSQIVNDFQKGDIAEGYSVSREKKESFPLTVTSAQKNPTAFYLCASSRAGGGLGAKNIQYFGAGTRLSVL.

V is TRBV7-2 and J is TRBJ1-2, with D uncertain. The germline V and J ends were trimmed by 1 base and 6 bases, with 9 bases remaining between them. Germline loops: CDR1 SGHTA, CDR2 FQGNSA. The CDR3 has 13 amino acids. The CDR3 sequence is CASSLGHEDGYTF. The CDR3 coding sequence is TGTGCCAGCAGCTTAGGCCACGAGGATGGCTACACCTTC.

This chain joins TRBV6-1 and TRBJ1-3; D gene unclear. CDR1 MNHNS and CDR2 SASEGT come from the germline V gene. The CDR3 covers 13 residues. Trimming pared 2 bases from V and 11 bases from J, leaving 13 bases between. CDR3 DNA sequence: TGTGCCAGCAGTGAATCGGCGGGTCTCCCCATATATTTT. It translates to CASSESAGLPIYF.

This chain uses TRBV10-3 with TRBJ1-2; no clear D. Germline CDR1 is ENHRY and CDR2 is SYGVKD. Trimming took 7 bases from V and 0 from J, leaving 24 bases between them. The CDR3 totals 18 residues. The DNA for the CDR3 is TGTGCCATCACAAGTTCGCAGAGAGAGACGATAGCTAACTATGGCTACACCTTC. Translated, it gives CAITSSQRETIANYGYTF.

The J gene is TRBJ2-1, the V gene TRBV5-1, with a tentative D call TRBD1 (6 bases). Germline-derived CDR1 and CDR2 are SGHRS and YFSETQ. This CDR3 is built from 15 residues. V lost 4 bases and J lost 1, with 12 bases in between. CDR3 sequence: CASSLVQGSYNEQFF. CDR3 DNA: TGCGCCAGCAGCCTAGTCCAGGGGTCCTACAATGAGCAGTTCTTC.

The chain carries TRBV28 and TRBJ1-2; 7 bases line up with TRBD1. Germline V gene data show CDR1 as MDHEN and CDR2 as SYDVKM. Losses at the gene ends were 5 bases for V and 4 bases for J; bases not matched to a gene: 10. The CDR3 sequence is 15 residues long. CDR3: CASSTGQVIGYGYTF. The CDR3 region has the DNA TGTGCCAGCAGTACAGGACAGGTCATTGGCTATGGCTACACCTTC.

The chain joins TRBV5-4 to TRBJ2-7; 9 nucleotides agree with TRBD1. The CDR3 runs 14 residues. J lost 4 bases, V lost 4 bases, and 6 bases had no gene match. The germline V gene has CDR1 SGHNT and CDR2 YYREEE (reference sequence). CDR3 residues: CASSQGQGFYEQYF. CDR3 sequence (DNA): TGTGCCAGCAGCCAGGGACAGGGTTTTTACGAGCAGTACTTC.

The J gene is TRBJ1-5, the V gene TRBV7-2, with no clear D. Germline CDR1 SGHTA, CDR2 FQGNSA. Trimming removed 5 bases from V and 0 bases from J, with 8 bases in between. This CDR3 region has 14 residues. The DNA of the CDR3 is TGTGCCAGCAGCCCTAGTAATAGCAATCAGCCCCAGCATTTT. Translation gives CASSPSNSNQPQHF.

The V call is TRBV18, the J call TRBJ1-4, with D maybe TRBD1 (6 bases). This CDR3 has 16 residues. Trimming removed 3 bases from V and 0 bases from J, with 11 bases in between. The germline V gene encodes CDR1 KGHSH and CDR2 LQKENI. The CDR3, as DNA: TGTGCCAGCTCACCCCGGGACATTGCAACTAATGAAAAACTGTTTTTT. It specifies CASSPRDIATNEKLFF.

This chain joins TRBV6-6 and TRBJ2-6, with 8 bases aligning to TRBD2. Germline V gene data show CDR1 as MNHNY and CDR2 as SVGAGI (reference sequence). The V segment lost 7 bases and the J segment 1 base; nucleotides outside the gene matches: 6. This CDR3 spans 16 amino acids. The CDR3 reads CASNGGALSGANVLTF. CDR3 sequence (DNA): TGTGCCAGCAACGGGGGGGCTCTTTCTGGGGCCAACGTCCTGACTTTC.

The gene calls are TRBV6-1 and TRBJ2-3, with TRBD1 matching over 9 bases. With V trimmed by 6 bases and J by 6 bases, 7 bases remained unmatched. Per germline, CDR1 MNHNS and CDR2 SASEGT. The CDR3 runs 14 residues. In DNA form, the CDR3 reads TGTGCCAGCAGCCAGGACAGGGGAGGGGATACGCAGTATTTT. Its translation: CASSQDRGGDTQYF.

The genes are TRBV6-5 and TRBJ1-1; possibly TRBD1 for D (6 bases). The germline V gene has CDR1 MNHEY and CDR2 SVGAGI. CDR3 length: 15 amino acids. The ends were cut back, 5 bases at V and 5 bases at J, with 18 bases in the middle. This CDR3 reads CASSHGQLGGTEAFF. The CDR3 nucleotides read TGTGCCAGCAGTCACGGACAGTTGGGGGGGACTGAAGCTTTCTTT.

This chain joins TRBV7-9 and TRBJ2-7; 8 bases are shared with TRBD1. Germline-derived CDR1 and CDR2 are SEHNR and FQNEAQ (reference sequence). The V gene end was trimmed by 5 bases and the J gene end by 4 bases; junction bases not matched to a gene: 10. The CDR3 runs 15 residues. CDR3 amino acids: CASSRGGTGGYEQYF. The CDR3 nucleotides are TGTGCCAGCAGCCGGGGCGGGACAGGAGGATACGAGCAGTACTTC.

This chain uses TRBV6-5 with TRBJ1-3; 7 bases fit TRBD1. The germline V gene encodes CDR1 MNHEY and CDR2 SVGAGI. Unmatched junction bases numbered 7, after V lost 6 bases and J lost 2 bases. This CDR3 comprises 15 residues. The CDR3 bases are TGTGCCAGCAGCTATGGGACAGCCACTGGAAACACCATATATTTT. This codes for CASSYGTATGNTIYF.

The chain uses TRBV7-9 and TRBJ1-1; tentatively, D is TRBD1 (5 bases). This CDR3 is 16 amino acids long. Between the trimmed V and J ends, which lost 7 bases and 5 bases, there was a span of 23 bases. Germline V gene data show CDR1 as SEHNR and CDR2 as FQNEAQ (reference sequence). The CDR3 sequence is CASIESWGGERTEAFF. The CDR3 coding sequence is TGTGCCAGCATAGAGAGCTGGGGCGGGGAGAGGACTGAAGCTTTCTTT.

V and J are TRBV6-5 and TRBJ1-1; possible D gene TRBD1, 5 bases. CDR1 is MNHEY, CDR2 SVGAGI, per germline. The CDR3 is 15 amino acids. Trimming took 6 bases from V and 0 from J, leaving 14 bases between them. CDR3 DNA: TGTGCCAGCAGGCTTGGGGGGACTCTGAACACTGAAGCTTTCTTT. Translated: CASRLGGTLNTEAFF.

The V gene is TRBV2, the J gene TRBJ2-3; unclear D gene. Germline V gene data show CDR1 as SNHLY and CDR2 as FYNNEI. The CDR3 has 12 residues. The V and J ends lost 10 bases and 4 bases respectively, with 12 bases between them. CDR3 protein: CAIGIRPDTQYF. The CDR3 bases are TGTGCCATCGGCATAAGGCCAGATACGCAGTATTTT.

The chain carries TRBV5-4 and TRBJ1-2, with D possibly being TRBD1 (6 bases). The V gene's germline CDR1 is SGHNT and CDR2 YYREEE (reference sequence). CDR3 length: 14 amino acids. The V gene lost 0 bases and the J gene lost 3 bases, with 9 bases spanning the gap. CDR3 residues: CASSLGGHDYGYTF. The CDR3, as DNA: TGTGCCAGCAGCTTGGGGGGGCATGACTATGGCTACACCTTC.

This clone showed up just a few times. The rearrangement joins TRBV14 to TRBJ1-2; D gene unclear. Trimming pared 1 base from V and 7 bases from J, leaving 13 bases between. The CDR3 consists of 14 residues. Germline V gene data show CDR1 as SGHDN and CDR2 as FVKESK. The CDR3 region is CASSQAGGQGGYTF. The CDR3 coding sequence is TGTGCCAGCAGCCAAGCCGGAGGGCAAGGTGGCTACACCTTC.

V and J are TRBV6-5 and TRBJ1-5, with D uncertain. Looked up from germline, CDR1 is MNHEY and CDR2 is SVGAGI. The CDR3 runs to 13 residues. Trimming left V 5 bases short and J 5 bases short, with 10 bases between. CDR3 residues: CASSRSEYQPQHF. The CDR3 DNA follows: TGTGCCAGCAGTCGCAGTGAGTATCAGCCCCAGCATTTT.

This chain joins TRBV28 and TRBJ1-3; 7 bases agree with TRBD1. The CDR3 loop spans 13 amino acids. Germline loops: CDR1 MDHEN, CDR2 SYDVKM. Trimming took 3 bases from V and 4 from J; bases not matched to a gene: 0. CDR3 protein: CASSLGQGNTIYF. DNA for the CDR3: TGTGCCAGCAGTTTGGGACAGGGAAACACCATATATTTT.